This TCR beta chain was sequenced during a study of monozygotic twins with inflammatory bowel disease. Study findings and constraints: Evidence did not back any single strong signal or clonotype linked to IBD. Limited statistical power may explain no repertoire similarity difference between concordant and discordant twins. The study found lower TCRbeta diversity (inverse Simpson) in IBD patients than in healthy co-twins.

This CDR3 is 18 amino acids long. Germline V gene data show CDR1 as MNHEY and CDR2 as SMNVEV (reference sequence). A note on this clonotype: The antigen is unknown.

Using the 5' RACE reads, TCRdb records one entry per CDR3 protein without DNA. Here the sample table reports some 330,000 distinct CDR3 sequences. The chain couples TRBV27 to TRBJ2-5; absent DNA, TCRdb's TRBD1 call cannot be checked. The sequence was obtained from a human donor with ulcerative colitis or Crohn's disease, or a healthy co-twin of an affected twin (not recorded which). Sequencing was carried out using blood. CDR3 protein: CASSSLMGGTGEQETQYF.